These 31 T cell receptor beta chains came from one sample sequenced in a study of identical twins. TCRdb reprocessed the 5' RACE reads with MiXCR, giving one entry per CDR3 protein. Of just under 650,000 distinct CDR3 sequences detected, roughly 6.6% appear once; the ten largest clones hold 1.6%. The data also belong to a second study, concerning yellow fever vaccine responses in identical twins.

Sequences were obtained from PBMCs. The origin of the receptors is a woman aged 18-29 years in good health.

This clonotype was recorded a few times. The chain couples TRBV7-9 to TRBJ2-3; a possible D gene is TRBD2 (6 bases). CDR1 SEHNR and CDR2 FQNEAQ come from the germline V gene (reference sequence). The CDR3 length is 15 residues. V lost 7 bases to trimming and J lost 2 bases, with 16 bases between them. The CDR3 DNA follows: TGTGCCAGCATCCCCGGCACTAGCTTCACAGATACGCAGTATTTT. The encoded protein is CASIPGTSFTDTQYF.

V usage is TRBV12-3 or TRBV12-4 and J usage is TRBJ1-2; TRBD1 matches at 10 bases. After removal of 4 bases from V and 8 bases from J, the junction contained 7 bases not matched to a gene. The CDR3 loop spans 14 amino acids. CDR3: CASSSPGTGEGYTF. The CDR3 DNA follows: TGTGCCAGCAGTTCCCCCGGGACAGGGGAAGGCTACACCTTC.

This clonotype has ten or more counts. The V gene is TRBV10-3, the J gene TRBJ2-1; 13 bases match TRBD2. There are 16 residues in the CDR3. The V and J ends lost 2 bases and 3 bases, in that order; junction bases with no gene match: 1. Germline-derived CDR1 and CDR2 are ENHRY and SYGVKD. CDR3 in amino acids: CAISEGTSGNYNEQFF. The CDR3 DNA reads as TGTGCCATCAGTGAGGGGACTAGCGGGAACTACAATGAGCAGTTCTTC.

This clonotype was counted many times. V usage is TRBV5-1 and J usage is TRBJ2-1; TRBD1 is a possible D gene (6 bases). Trimming left V 2 bases short and J 11 bases short, with 11 bases between. The germline V gene encodes CDR1 SGHRS and CDR2 YFSETQ. This CDR3 comprises 12 residues. CDR3 nucleotides: TGCGCCAGCAGCTTAGACCGGGACAAGCAGTTCTTC. This gives the protein CASSLDRDKQFF.

This clonotype was seen a few times. The V call is TRBV12-3 or TRBV12-4, the J call TRBJ2-2; 10 bases map to TRBD2. V lost 7 bases and J lost 0; bases outside the gene matches: 2. The CDR3 loop spans 15 amino acids. This chain's CDR3 is CASILAGANTGELFF. The CDR3 region has the DNA TGTGCCAGCATCCTAGCGGGGGCGAACACCGGGGAGCTGTTTTTT.

The chain combines TRBV6-1 with TRBJ1-5, with D maybe TRBD1 (5 bases). Germline assignment: CDR1 MNHNS and CDR2 SASEGT. The germline V and J ends were trimmed by 3 bases and 1 base, with 13 bases remaining between them. This CDR3 region has 16 residues. CDR3 in amino acids: CASSDGGGLSNQPQHF. Here the CDR3 DNA reads TGTGCCAGCAGTGACGGGGGTGGACTCAGCAATCAGCCCCAGCATTTT.

The gene calls are TRBV19 and TRBJ1-6; D uncertain. The CDR3 consists of 16 residues. Germline CDR1 LNHDA, CDR2 SQIVND (reference sequence). V lost 10 bases and J lost 0, with 16 bases in between. This CDR3 reads CATAGSPSSYNSPLHF. The CDR3 DNA reads TGTGCCACTGCTGGGTCCCCGAGCTCCTATAATTCACCCCTCCACTTT.

The chain carries TRBV20-1 and TRBJ1-3; D call uncertain. The CDR3 covers 15 residues. In germline, CDR1 is DFQATT, CDR2 SNEGSKA (reference sequence). The V and J ends lost 3 bases and 0 bases respectively, with 12 bases between them. The CDR3 nucleotides are TGCAGTGCTAGGCCAGTGGACCGCTCTGGAAACACCATATATTTT. Encoded protein: CSARPVDRSGNTIYF.

This clonotype was detected a few times. The CDR3 reads CASSSTGSTSTDTQYF. The DNA of the CDR3 is TGTGCCAGCAGCTCGACAGGGTCCACTAGCACAGATACGCAGTATTTT. The chain has TRBV7-8 and TRBJ2-3; 7 nucleotides align to TRBD1. CDR3 length: 16 residues. Germline V gene data show CDR1 as SGHVS and CDR2 as FQNEAQ. J lost 0 bases, V lost 4 bases, and 7 bases had no gene match.

This clonotype was counted a few times. The gene calls are TRBV6-5 and TRBJ1-2; TRBD1 might be the D (5 bases). The CDR3 is 15 amino acids. From germline, CDR1 is MNHEY and CDR2 SVGAGI. Trimming took off 0 bases at V and 2 bases at J, with 10 bases between the two ends. CDR3 in amino acids: CASSYSIGANYGYTF. CDR3 in DNA: TGTGCCAGCAGTTACTCGATAGGGGCGAACTATGGCTACACCTTC.

This rearrangement joins TRBV7-9 to TRBJ2-5, with D uncertain. Trimming shortened V by 5 bases and J by 1 base, and 11 bases separated the two germline ends. CDR1 is SEHNR and CDR2 is FQNEAQ in the germline V gene (reference sequence). This CDR3 is 14 amino acids long. This chain's CDR3 is CASSTGVSQETQYF. CDR3 coding DNA: TGTGCCAGCAGCACCGGAGTTAGCCAAGAGACCCAGTACTTC.

This clonotype appeared many times. This chain connects TRBV12-3 or TRBV12-4 to TRBJ1-5; D ambiguous. This CDR3 is built from 12 residues. Trimming removed 6 bases at V and 7 bases at J, with 10 bases between. The CDR3 loop is CASSTRVQPQHF. The DNA of the CDR3 is TGTGCCAGCAGCACCCGGGTACAGCCCCAGCATTTT.

The chain recombines TRBV6-5 with TRBJ2-1; D is possibly TRBD1 or TRBD2 (5 bases each). CDR3 length: 16 amino acids. Trimming took 0 bases from V and 6 from J, leaving 15 bases between them. Per germline, CDR1 MNHEY and CDR2 SVGAGI. The CDR3 reads CASSYSGVARGNEQFF. As DNA, the CDR3 is TGTGCCAGCAGTTACTCGGGAGTAGCGAGGGGCAATGAGCAGTTCTTC.

The rearrangement uses TRBV29-1 and TRBJ2-1; 9 nucleotides agree with TRBD1. Germline CDR1 SQVTM, CDR2 ANQGSEA. The length of the CDR3 is 13 residues. The junction had 5 bases not matched to a gene; V was cut back by 4 bases and J by 7 bases. Written as DNA, the CDR3 is TGCAGCGTTGGTGCCGGGACAGGGAATGAGCAGTTCTTC. This encodes CSVGAGTGNEQFF.

The chain uses TRBV3-1 and TRBJ2-2; D possibly matches TRBD1 or TRBD2 (5 bases each). Germline assignment: CDR1 LGHDT and CDR2 YNNKEL (reference sequence). The CDR3 loop spans 15 amino acids. V shed 5 bases and J shed 1 base, with 11 bases lying between them. For the CDR3, the DNA is TGTGCCAGCAGCTGGGGGACGGTGAACACCGGGGAGCTGTTTTTT. This sequence encodes CASSWGTVNTGELFF.

The genes are TRBV5-1 and TRBJ2-6, with D maybe TRBD2 (6 bases). The germline V and J ends were trimmed by 0 bases and 4 bases, with 11 bases remaining between them. The CDR3 extends over 16 amino acids. Looked up from germline, CDR1 is SGHRS and CDR2 is YFSETQ. CDR3 protein: CASSLDLATGANVLTF. CDR3 in DNA: TGCGCCAGCAGCTTGGACCTAGCGACAGGGGCCAACGTCCTGACTTTC.

A few counts support this clonotype. This chain links TRBV28 with TRBJ1-4; D not resolved. The ends were cut back, 8 bases at V and 13 bases at J, with 20 bases in the middle. In germline, CDR1 is MDHEN, CDR2 SYDVKM. The length of the CDR3 is 13 residues. This chain's CDR3 is CASRLPSTVTLFF. CDR3 coding DNA: TGTGCCAGCCGTCTTCCTTCAACAGTTACACTGTTTTTT.

The sample holds many counts of this clonotype. The chain carries TRBV7-8 and TRBJ2-1, with TRBD2 matching over 9 bases. V trimming: 3 bases; J trimming: 8 bases; junction bases outside the gene matches: 11. CDR3 length: 16 residues. Germline V gives CDR1 SGHVS, CDR2 FQNEAQ. CDR3 region: CASSFGGGAMFDEQFF. DNA of the CDR3: TGTGCCAGCAGCTTCGGCGGGGGGGCCATGTTCGATGAGCAGTTCTTC.

This chain joins TRBV5-6 and TRBJ2-4, with D unresolved. Germline assignment: CDR1 SGHDT and CDR2 YYEEEE. This CDR3 region has 14 residues. V dropped 2 bases and J dropped 0 bases, with 6 bases sitting between them. Here the CDR3 reads CASSFWLAKNIQYF. CDR3 DNA: TGTGCCAGCAGCTTTTGGCTAGCCAAAAACATTCAGTACTTC.

The chain has TRBV24-1 and TRBJ2-7; no clear D. The germline V gene encodes CDR1 KGHDR and CDR2 SFDVKD. Trimming cost V 3 bases and J 2 bases, with 10 bases left between them. The CDR3 is 14 amino acids. The CDR3 reads CATSDETTTYEQYF. The DNA of the CDR3 is TGTGCCACCAGTGATGAGACAACCACCTACGAGCAGTACTTC.

This clonotype was observed a few times. This chain links TRBV7-6 with TRBJ2-2; D is unclear. Germline V CDR1 and CDR2: SGHVS, FNYEAQ. The V gene lost 4 bases and the J gene lost 0 bases, with 9 bases spanning the gap. The CDR3 is 15 amino acids. The DNA of the CDR3 is TGTGCCAGCAGCTCCCTCGACACGAACACCGGGGAGCTGTTTTTT. Amino acids: CASSSLDTNTGELFF. Combining the CDR3 with reference TRBV7-6 and TRBJ2-2 gives the whole variable domain GAGVSQSPRYKVTKRGQDVALRCDPISGHVSLYWYRQALGQGPEFLTYFNYEAQQDKSGLPNDRFSAERPEGSISTLTIQRTEQRDSAMYRCASSSLDTNTGELFFGEGSRLTVL.

The J gene is TRBJ2-1, the V gene TRBV12-3 or TRBV12-4, with TRBD1 matching over 8 bases. The CDR3 spans 15 residues. The J segment lost 5 bases and the V segment lost 3 bases, leaving 6 bases of the junction unmatched. This chain's CDR3 is CASSFQGAGHNEQFF. Written as DNA, the CDR3 is TGTGCCAGCAGTTTTCAGGGGGCGGGCCACAATGAGCAGTTCTTC.

Ten or more counts support this clonotype. The rearrangement uses TRBV14 and TRBJ1-1; D might be TRBD1 (6 bases). The CDR3 totals 13 residues. Germline assignment: CDR1 SGHDN and CDR2 FVKESK. V was pared by 4 bases and J by 4 bases, with 10 bases between. Here the CDR3 DNA reads TGTGCCAGCAGCCCCACAGGGCTCACTGAAGCTTTCTTT. Amino acid sequence: CASSPTGLTEAFF.

A few counts support this clonotype. This chain links TRBV6-5 with TRBJ2-1; D unresolved. Trimming pared 1 base from V and 10 bases from J, leaving 5 bases between. Germline CDR1 reads MNHEY; CDR2 reads SVGAGI. The CDR3 runs to 11 residues. CDR3 amino acids: CASSYYGEQFF. The CDR3 DNA follows: TGTGCCAGCAGTTACTACGGAGAGCAGTTCTTC.

This clonotype was recorded a few times. V gene TRBV2 combines with J gene TRBJ2-5; perhaps TRBD1 as D (6 bases). This CDR3 is built from 14 residues. Germline CDR1 SNHLY, CDR2 FYNNEI. V was shortened by 7 bases and J by 1 base, with 13 bases between the two germline ends. CDR3 DNA: TGTGCCAGCACCCTGGGACACATCCAAGAGACCCAGTACTTC. It is translated as CASTLGHIQETQYF.

In this sample, this clonotype turned up many times. V gene TRBV7-2 combines with J gene TRBJ1-2, with 8 bases matching TRBD1. The CDR3 is made up of 17 amino acids. V was pared by 4 bases and J by 1 base, with 11 bases of the junction left unmatched. Germline V gene data show CDR1 as SGHTA and CDR2 as FQGNSA. The CDR3 spells CASSSSYAGQDNYGYTF. CDR3 DNA sequence: TGTGCCAGCAGCTCTAGTTATGCGGGACAGGATAACTATGGCTACACCTTC.

The V gene is TRBV28, the J gene TRBJ2-5; tentative D call: TRBD1 (6 bases). This CDR3 contains 15 residues. The V end lost 2 bases, the J end lost 2 bases, and 12 bases lay between the germline ends. Germline V lookup: CDR1 MDHEN, CDR2 SYDVKM. The CDR3 nucleotides read TGTGCCAGCAGTTTAGGACAGTCCACACAAGAGACCCAGTACTTC. Encoded protein: CASSLGQSTQETQYF. Variable domain in full (rest from reference TRBV28 and TRBJ2-5): DVKVTQSSRYLVKRTGEKVFLECVQDMDHENMFWYRQDPGLGLRLIYFSYDVKMKEKGDIPEGYSVSREKKERFSLILESASTNQTSMYLCASSLGQSTQETQYFGPGTRLLVL.

This clonotype was counted only a few times. The chain carries TRBV10-3 and TRBJ1-2; TRBD1 might be the D (6 bases). This CDR3 has 14 residues. CDR1 is ENHRY and CDR2 is SYGVKD in the germline V gene. The V end was cut by 6 bases, the J end by 2 bases, with 13 bases between. This CDR3 reads CAISKTGVNYGYTF. The CDR3 region has the DNA TGTGCCATCAGCAAGACAGGAGTGAACTATGGCTACACCTTC.

This clonotype was seen repeatedly, ten times or more. The chain is built from TRBV28 and TRBJ2-2; 7 positions match TRBD2. The CDR3 has 16 amino acids. CDR1 is MDHEN, CDR2 SYDVKM, per germline. Trimming removed 7 bases from V and 7 bases from J; junction bases left unmatched: 15. CDR3 coding DNA: TGTGCCAGCATAGGAGGAGCGGGGTCGCAGGTCGGGGAGCTGTTTTTT. This sequence encodes CASIGGAGSQVGELFF.

This clonotype was detected many times. This chain joins TRBV9 and TRBJ2-5, with D possibly TRBD1 on 7 matching bases. The V gene's germline CDR1 is SGDLS and CDR2 YYNGEE. V was clipped by 4 bases and J by 5 bases, with 18 bases between them. The CDR3 covers 15 residues. CDR3 nucleotide sequence: TGTGCCAGCAGCTTATTCACAGGGGCGGGGGAGACCCAGTACTTC. This encodes CASSLFTGAGETQYF.

The V gene is TRBV4-1, the J gene TRBJ2-3; TRBD2 matches 12 bases. There are 19 residues in the CDR3. Germline trimming cut 1 base from V and 4 bases from J; bases unmatched to any gene: 12. Per germline, CDR1 MGHRA and CDR2 YSYEKL. The CDR3 protein is CASSQGQTSGLAGADTQYF. As DNA, the CDR3 is TGCGCCAGCAGCCAAGGCCAGACGTCGGGACTAGCGGGTGCAGATACGCAGTATTTT.